This TCR beta chain derives from a study of T cell responses to AZD1222 COVID-19 vaccine. Study-wide points: Compared with day 0, the breadth and depth of the Spike-specific TCR repertoire rose significantly after two doses of AZD1222. There were repertoire samples only from the period after the peak T cell response. In a largely white British group with more females than males, clonal diversity was possibly underestimated. Along spike, vaccine-associated CD4 TCRs were found throughout, with dominance at 160-218 and 743-854.

Germline CDR1 and CDR2: MGHDK and SYGVNS. CDR3 length: 14 residues. With V trimmed by 4 bases and J by 2 bases, 4 bases remained unmatched. This clone was recorded once. Its target is not known. Libraries were prepared by immunoSEQ multiplex PCR; TCRdb keeps only in-frame clonotypes and omits some of them. The table records some 150,000 clones, more than 70% of them present only once. This chain links TRBV25-1 with TRBJ2-7, with 8 bases matching TRBD2. The source is an adult in good health. Sequenced here: peripheral blood, sampled on day 0 of MenACWY control vaccination. The CDR3 DNA follows: TGTGCCAGCAGTGGGCGGACTAGCCCCTACGAGCAGTACTTC. This translates into CASSGRTSPYEQYF.